The 2 T cell receptor beta chains reported below all come from one sample, sequenced in a study of beta chain features in type 1 diabetes. TCRB transcripts that were expressed got sequenced, as all of the isolated RNA had been reverse transcribed. TCRdb keeps only in-frame clones here, not all; method: immunoSEQ multiplex PCR. Of around 280,000 clones listed, approximately 8% are singletons. Sequenced: central memory CD4+ T cells from blood. The receptors stem from a woman between 18 and 29 years old in good health.

This clone has more than one count but fewer than ten. The chain is built from TRBV5-4 and TRBJ1-2; weak D call: TRBD1 (6 bases). The CDR3 consists of 13 residues. V lost 2 bases, J lost 8 bases, and 13 bases lay in between. CDR1 SGHNT and CDR2 YYREEE come from the germline V gene (reference sequence). The CDR3 region is CASSLWAGDGYTF. Written as DNA, the CDR3 is TGTGCCAGCAGCTTATGGGCAGGGGACGGCTACACCTTC.

This clone was seen only a few times. This chain connects TRBV20-1 to TRBJ1-1, with D uncertain. This CDR3 has 11 residues. CDR1 and CDR2 (germline): DFQATT, SNEGSKA (reference sequence). In DNA form, the CDR3 reads TGCATGGCGTGGGAAGGCACTGAAGCTTTCTTT. Translating gives CMAWEGTEAFF.